Below, one TCR beta chain is given with its context. Its antigen is undetermined. This specimen comes from a study of cytomegalovirus exposure and HLA in healthy donors. A multiplex PCR was run with 60 Vbeta primers and 13 Jbeta primers. Data came from immunoSEQ multiplex PCR; TCRdb stores just in-frame clones and leaves some out. The sample yields about 120,000 clones, around 60% seen once. Per germline, CDR1 MNHEY and CDR2 SVGAGI. The CDR3 has 13 amino acids. The V and J ends lost 6 bases and 10 bases, in that order; junction bases with no gene match: 6. Findings of the study overall: Published work reported that the classifier diagnosed cytomegalovirus status with high specificity and sensitivity.

The receptor comes from a man aged 40-49 years in good health and CMV-seropositive. The chain uses TRBV6-5 and TRBJ1-4, with 9 positions matching TRBD1. The source material was PBMCs. This chain's CDR3 is CASRGTGLGKLFF. The CDR3, as DNA: TGTGCCAGCAGAGGGACAGGGCTGGGAAAACTGTTTTTT.